These 32 T cell receptor beta chains were sequenced from one sample in a study of patients and donors after allogeneic stem cell transplantation. TCRdb re-called the RT-PCR reads through MiXCR, storing one row per CDR3 protein. This table holds 150,000 or so distinct CDR3 sequences, 20% to 25% found once. The sequenced material came from blood, either unsorted or a sorted T cell fraction (not recorded which). Every receptor here comes from a human donor who was either an allogeneic HSCT recipient or a stem cell or donor lymphocyte infusion donor (not recorded which). It is not recorded whose cells these are; they may come from a transplant donor.

There are a few counts of this clonotype. The chain joins TRBV7-6 to TRBJ1-5, with D maybe TRBD1 (6 bases). CDR1 SGHVS and CDR2 FNYEAQ come from the germline V gene. This CDR3 spans 14 amino acids. V lost 5 bases to trimming and J lost 4 bases, with 12 bases between them. CDR3 sequence reads: CASSLEGGNQPQHF. The CDR3 DNA is TGTGCCAGCAGCCTAGAAGGGGGAAATCAGCCCCAGCATTTT.

V and J are TRBV5-1 and TRBJ2-1; tentative D call: TRBD2 (5 bases). Per germline, CDR1 SGHRS and CDR2 YFSETQ. The CDR3 runs 16 residues. Trimming took 0 bases from V and 0 from J, leaving 10 bases between them. Written as DNA, the CDR3 is TGCGCCAGCAGCTTGGCCGGGAAGAGCTCCTACAATGAGCAGTTCTTC. Amino acid sequence: CASSLAGKSSYNEQFF.

The chain is built from TRBV18 and TRBJ2-1; no reliable D call. CDR1 is KGHSH and CDR2 is LQKENI in the germline V gene. Trimming removed 0 bases from V and 16 bases from J, with 16 bases in between. The CDR3 is made up of 13 amino acids. The CDR3 bases are TGTGCCAGCTCACCACCGGTTAGTATCCGGGTCTTCTTC. This encodes CASSPPVSIRVFF. The whole variable domain, remainder taken from reference TRBV18 and TRBJ2-1, is NAGVMQNPRHLVRRRGQEARLRCSPMKGHSHVYWYRQLPEEGLKFMVYLQKENIIDESGMPKERFSAEFPKEGPSILRIQQVVRGDSAAYFCASSPPVSIRVFFGPGTRLTVL.

The chain employs TRBV29-1 and TRBJ2-2; D is perhaps TRBD1 (6 bases). CDR1 SQVTM and CDR2 ANQGSEA come from the germline V gene. The CDR3 runs to 12 residues. The V and J ends lost 6 bases and 6 bases respectively, with 11 bases between them. CDR3 DNA: TGCAGCGTACCAGGGGAGTCCGGGGAGCTGTTTTTT. This encodes CSVPGESGELFF.

The V call is TRBV12-3 or TRBV12-4, the J call TRBJ1-1; D not certain. The CDR3 extends over 12 amino acids. Deletions cut 5 bases from V and 4 bases from J, with 8 bases between. CDR3 amino acids: CASSKRPTEAFF. The CDR3 DNA sequence: TGTGCCAGCAGTAAAAGGCCCACTGAAGCTTTCTTT.

The chain has TRBV18 and TRBJ1-1; 8 bases line up with TRBD1. The CDR3 consists of 15 residues. V shed 3 bases, J shed 3 bases, and the junction held 6 bases outside the gene matches. Germline CDR1 KGHSH, CDR2 LQKENI. CDR3 coding DNA: TGTGCCAGCTCACCGGGACAGGCGATGGACACTGAAGCTTTCTTT. Its translation is CASSPGQAMDTEAFF. The full variable domain, rest sourced from reference TRBV18 and TRBJ1-1, is NAGVMQNPRHLVRRRGQEARLRCSPMKGHSHVYWYRQLPEEGLKFMVYLQKENIIDESGMPKERFSAEFPKEGPSILRIQQVVRGDSAAYFCASSPGQAMDTEAFFGQGTRLTVV.

This clonotype was seen repeatedly, ten times or more. The chain recombines TRBV12-3 or TRBV12-4 with TRBJ1-1; the D is unclear. The CDR3 loop spans 15 amino acids. V lost 3 bases and J lost 4, with 15 bases in between. The CDR3 DNA reads as TGTGCCAGCAGTTTTTCGGCCCCACGGAGCACTGAAGCTTTCTTT. This codes for CASSFSAPRSTEAFF.

This clonotype was picked up a small number of times. The genes are TRBV5-1 and TRBJ2-1; D ambiguous. Trimming left V 0 bases short and J 2 bases short, with 6 bases between. Germline CDR1 reads SGHRS; CDR2 reads YFSETQ. The CDR3 is made up of 14 amino acids. The CDR3 reads CASSLEHPYNEQFF. CDR3 coding DNA: TGCGCCAGCAGCTTGGAGCACCCCTACAATGAGCAGTTCTTC.

The J gene is TRBJ2-7, the V gene TRBV10-3; D is unclear. Trimming shortened V by 7 bases and J by 5 bases, and 9 bases separated the two germline ends. The CDR3 has 11 residues. Germline CDR1 and CDR2: ENHRY and SYGVKD. CDR3 coding DNA: TGTGCCATCATGGTTGGTCACGAGCAGTACTTC. Its protein product is CAIMVGHEQYF.

This clonotype was observed a handful of times. V is TRBV5-8 and J is TRBJ1-4; a weak D match, TRBD1 (6 bases). This CDR3 comprises 15 residues. Germline V lookup: CDR1 SGHTS, CDR2 YDEGEE. Trimming shortened V by 4 bases and J by 8 bases, and 18 bases separated the two germline ends. Written as DNA, the CDR3 is TGTGCCAGCAGCCGGCTGGCCCCAGGGGTCGAAAAACTGTTTTTT. It yields the protein CASSRLAPGVEKLFF.

This clonotype was recorded a few times. The V gene is TRBV7-9, the J gene TRBJ1-2; no firm D call. This CDR3 comprises 14 residues. V lost 8 bases to trimming and J lost 7 bases, with 20 bases between them. Germline V gene sequence: CDR1 SEHNR, CDR2 FQNEAQ (reference sequence). CDR3 nucleotides: TGTGCCAGCGACGATCGACTAGGAGTGGTTGGCTACACCTTC. It translates to CASDDRLGVVGYTF.

The V call is TRBV12-3 or TRBV12-4, the J call TRBJ2-2; 8 bases map to TRBD2. Unmatched junction bases numbered 6, after V lost 5 bases and J lost 1 base. There are 16 residues in the CDR3. In nucleotides, the CDR3 is TGTGCCAGCAGTATACGAGCGGGAGTGAACACCGGGGAGCTGTTTTTT. It is translated as CASSIRAGVNTGELFF.

This clonotype was counted between two and nine times. The rearrangement links TRBV5-6 to TRBJ2-2, with D unclear. This CDR3 is 16 amino acids long. Germline V lookup: CDR1 SGHDT, CDR2 YYEEEE. V lost 1 base, J lost 3 bases, and 13 bases lay in between. Written as DNA, the CDR3 is TGTGCCAGCAGCTTGATTGTGGGGTCCTACACCGGGGAGCTGTTTTTT. The encoded protein is CASSLIVGSYTGELFF.

This clonotype turned up a few times. J is TRBJ2-2 and V is TRBV14; D is possibly TRBD1 (5 bases). V was cut by 5 bases and J by 5 bases, with 12 bases left in between. Germline loops: CDR1 SGHDN, CDR2 FVKESK. The CDR3 is 14 amino acids. CDR3 nucleotide sequence: TGTGCCAGCAGCACGAACAGGTTTACCGGGGAGCTGTTTTTT. Amino acid sequence: CASSTNRFTGELFF.

The chain joins TRBV6-5 to TRBJ2-1; TRBD1 aligns across 10 bases. The J segment lost 5 bases and the V segment lost 2 bases, leaving 3 bases of the junction unmatched. The CDR3 has 15 amino acids. Germline CDR1 MNHEY, CDR2 SVGAGI. The CDR3 protein is CASSYGTGDHNEQFF. CDR3 sequence (DNA): TGTGCCAGCAGTTACGGGACAGGGGACCACAATGAGCAGTTCTTC.

The chain joins TRBV20-1 to TRBJ2-1; a weak D match, TRBD2 (6 bases). V lost 0 bases and J 3 bases, leaving 15 bases between the germline ends. CDR1 is DFQATT and CDR2 is SNEGSKA in the germline V gene (reference sequence). CDR3 length: 16 amino acids. The CDR3 loop is CSARDLSRGVYNEQFF. CDR3 coding DNA: TGCAGTGCTAGAGACCTATCTCGCGGGGTCTACAATGAGCAGTTCTTC.

This clonotype was counted between two and nine times. The chain employs TRBV18 and TRBJ1-2; no definite D call. Germline V gene sequence: CDR1 KGHSH, CDR2 LQKENI. The CDR3 has 15 residues. Deletions cut 2 bases from V and 8 bases from J, with 18 bases between. The CDR3 DNA sequence: TGTGCCAGCTCACCATTTGACCCCTTTGAGGTCGGCTACACCTTC. This sequence encodes CASSPFDPFEVGYTF. The entire variable domain, with the rest obtained from reference TRBV18 and TRBJ1-2, is as follows: NAGVMQNPRHLVRRRGQEARLRCSPMKGHSHVYWYRQLPEEGLKFMVYLQKENIIDESGMPKERFSAEFPKEGPSILRIQQVVRGDSAAYFCASSPFDPFEVGYTFGSGTRLTVV.

The sample holds a few counts of this clonotype. The chain has TRBV2 and TRBJ2-3; D is possibly TRBD1 or TRBD2 (5 bases each). This CDR3 has 11 residues. Germline CDR1 and CDR2: SNHLY and FYNNEI. Deletions cut 11 bases from V and 7 bases from J, with 13 bases between. As DNA, the CDR3 is TGTGCCGAGAGGGGCCTGCATACGCAGTATTTT. Translating gives CAERGLHTQYF.

Only a few counts were recorded for this clonotype. This rearrangement joins TRBV6-5 to TRBJ1-1; the D is unclear. The V end was cut by 6 bases, the J end by 0 bases, with 11 bases between. Germline CDR1 and CDR2: MNHEY and SVGAGI. This CDR3 is 14 amino acids long. The CDR3 region is CASRPGRMNTEAFF. The CDR3 DNA reads TGTGCCAGCAGACCCGGACGGATGAACACTGAAGCTTTCTTT.

The J gene is TRBJ2-3, the V gene TRBV5-1, with D perhaps matching TRBD1 (5 bases). In germline, CDR1 is SGHRS, CDR2 YFSETQ. V lost 4 bases, J lost 2 bases, and 14 bases lay in between. This CDR3 region has 15 residues. The CDR3 DNA reads TGCGCCAGCAGCCCGACTCTAGGGGACACAGATACGCAGTATTTT. Translation gives CASSPTLGDTDTQYF.

The chain couples TRBV13 to TRBJ1-1, with D perhaps matching TRBD1 (6 bases). The CDR3 runs to 16 residues. The germline V gene encodes CDR1 PRHDT and CDR2 FYEKMQ (reference sequence). Trimming pared 3 bases from V and 0 bases from J, leaving 14 bases between. CDR3 bases: TGTGCCAGCAGCTTTGGCCCACAGGGTATGAACACTGAAGCTTTCTTT. It is translated as CASSFGPQGMNTEAFF.

This chain joins TRBV6-2 or TRBV6-3 and TRBJ2-7; 14 bases agree with TRBD2. V dropped 6 bases and J dropped 5; count of bases not matched to a gene: 6. The CDR3 extends over 15 amino acids. In germline, CDR1 is MNHEY, CDR2 SVGEGT. CDR3 DNA: TGTGCCAGCAGCCTGACTAGCGGGAGGGGAAACGAGCAGTACTTC. Amino acid sequence: CASSLTSGRGNEQYF.

This clonotype was counted between two and nine times. The chain recombines TRBV2 with TRBJ1-1; the D gene is possibly TRBD1 (5 bases). CDR1 SNHLY and CDR2 FYNNEI come from the germline V gene. V lost 4 bases and J lost 1, with 13 bases in between. The CDR3 has 15 residues. CDR3 DNA sequence: TGTGCCAGCAGTGCGGTCAGGGTGGGGAACACTGAAGCTTTCTTT. Its protein is CASSAVRVGNTEAFF.

This chain links TRBV14 with TRBJ2-1; tentatively, D is TRBD2 (7 bases). V lost 1 base and J lost 5, with 12 bases in between. Germline loops: CDR1 SGHDN, CDR2 FVKESK. The CDR3 runs 15 residues. CDR3 bases: TGTGCCAGCAGCCAAGTAGGGGGGGCAAACAATGAGCAGTTCTTC. Protein product: CASSQVGGANNEQFF.

This chain uses TRBV20-1 with TRBJ1-1; D gene ambiguous. The CDR3 has 12 residues. Trimming stripped 6 bases from V and 5 bases from J, with 13 bases between. Germline V gene data show CDR1 as DFQATT and CDR2 as SNEGSKA (reference sequence). This CDR3 is CSARLGRTEAFF. The CDR3 nucleotides are TGCAGTGCCCGTCTTGGGAGGACTGAAGCTTTCTTT.

There are many counts of this clonotype. This chain links TRBV5-1 with TRBJ1-1; TRBD1 matches at 8 bases. The germline V gene encodes CDR1 SGHRS and CDR2 YFSETQ. The ends lost 0 bases at V and 5 bases at J; junction bases unmatched: 12. This CDR3 has 17 residues. Here the CDR3 reads CASSLEVRGLRWTEAFF. CDR3 in DNA: TGCGCCAGCAGCTTGGAAGTCAGGGGGCTGAGATGGACTGAAGCTTTCTTT. Looking up the rest from reference TRBV5-1 and TRBJ1-1 gives the full variable domain: KAGVTQTPRYLIKTRGQQVTLSCSPISGHRSVSWYQQTPGQGLQFLFEYFSETQRNKGNFPGRFSGRQFSNSRSEMNVSTLELGDSALYLCASSLEVRGLRWTEAFFGQGTRLTVV.

This clonotype was detected only a few times. V gene TRBV5-1 combines with J gene TRBJ1-6; possible D gene TRBD1, 5 bases. Germline-derived CDR1 and CDR2 are SGHRS and YFSETQ. Trimming left V 0 bases short and J 6 bases short, with 19 bases between. The CDR3 sequence is 18 residues long. As DNA, the CDR3 is TGCGCCAGCAGCTTGGGGGCCCAGGGTGTGACCTCTAATTCACCCCTCCACTTT. Translation gives CASSLGAQGVTSNSPLHF.

This clonotype was detected only a few times. The J gene is TRBJ1-2, the V gene TRBV5-1; TRBD1 matches at 9 bases. The CDR3 length is 15 residues. Germline V gene data show CDR1 as SGHRS and CDR2 as YFSETQ. The V segment lost 0 bases and the J segment 8 bases; nucleotides outside the gene matches: 8. The CDR3 loop reads CASSLDGGTGQGYTF. The DNA of the CDR3 is TGCGCCAGCAGCTTGGACGGAGGGACAGGGCAAGGCTACACCTTC.

This clonotype was counted ten times or more. The chain employs TRBV24-1 and TRBJ1-5; D is unclear. Deletions cut 3 bases from V and 2 bases from J, with 13 bases between. Germline CDR1 is KGHDR and CDR2 is SFDVKD. This CDR3 has 16 residues. CDR3 sequence: CATSDGRELGNQPQHF. The CDR3 DNA reads TGTGCCACCAGTGATGGTAGGGAGTTAGGCAATCAGCCCCAGCATTTT.

CDR3 amino acids: CSAREEDTGELFF. CDR3 nucleotide sequence: TGCAGTGCTAGGGAGGAAGACACCGGGGAGCTGTTTTTT. This chain connects TRBV20-1 to TRBJ2-2; the D gene is possibly TRBD2 (5 bases). The V gene lost 3 bases and the J gene lost 3 bases, with 8 bases spanning the gap. Germline V CDR1 and CDR2: DFQATT, SNEGSKA (reference sequence). CDR3 length: 13 residues.

This clonotype has just a few counts. The J gene is TRBJ2-3, the V gene TRBV9; perhaps TRBD2 as D (5 bases). This CDR3 region has 17 residues. CDR1 and CDR2 from the germline V gene are SGDLS and YYNGEE. V lost 0 bases and J 1 base, leaving 15 bases between the germline ends. CDR3 loop: CASSVGASRWRTDTQYF. For the CDR3, the DNA is TGTGCCAGCAGCGTAGGGGCTAGCAGATGGCGCACAGATACGCAGTATTTT.

This clonotype was detected a few times. The chain has TRBV12-5 and TRBJ1-5, with TRBD1 matching over 7 bases. CDR1 and CDR2 from the germline V gene are LGHNT and FRNRAP. V lost 6 bases, J lost 3 bases, and 8 bases stayed unmatched. The CDR3 sequence is 15 residues long. CDR3 sequence: CASGGMGQPNQPQHF. CDR3 coding DNA: TGTGCTAGTGGAGGGATGGGACAGCCCAATCAGCCCCAGCATTTT. Full variable domain (remainder filled in from reference TRBV12-5 and TRBJ1-5): DARVTQTPRHKVTEMGQEVTMRCQPILGHNTVFWYRQTMMQGLELLAYFRNRAPLDDSGMPKDRFSAEMPDATLATLKIQPSEPRDSAVYFCASGGMGQPNQPQHFGDGTRLSIL.